This T cell receptor beta chain was found in a study of CD8 T cells in Susac syndrome (dated by TCRdb to the late 2010s). Background on the whole study: Repertoire sequencing was used to test whether CD8+ T cell activation and differentiation in Susac syndrome was antigen driven.

Results and caveats for the whole study, not just this receptor: The study acknowledged that relatively few individuals were included in the TCR sequencing and HLA analysis.

With respect to this clonotype: The clone's antigen remains unknown. Base qualities are not recorded, but no much larger clone differs from it by a single base.

RNA was extracted using the RNeasy kit, and about 0.5 to 1 ug of the RNA was reverse transcribed with random hexamers. The immunoSEQ multiplex PCR assay, which covers 54 Vbeta and 13 Jbeta segments, was used to amplify TCR beta CDR3 regions. PCR amplification bias was corrected by using a synthetic template baseline for primer optimization and computational correction. For the original study's pipeline: Reads were annotated to V, D and J genes according to IMGT and were analyzed with immunoSEQ Analyzer, with only productive sequences retained. Clonality was computed as one minus Shannon entropy normalized by log2 of the number of productive unique sequences. Public and private clones were assessed among the 100 most prevalent clones of each patient and control. A clone was defined as Susac-specific if it was absent from the healthy and MS cohorts, from over 1,000 published viral clones and from other ImmuneACCESS disease sequences. The public reads were reprocessed in TCRdb via fastp at Q25 and MiXCR, keeping in-frame beta chains. Each CDR3 protein gets just one entry, which takes the most common genes and DNA from the rows behind it. TCRdb, rather than the study authors, made the V and J calls. Within this sample are approximately 170,000 distinct CDR3 sequences, with 92% of them counted one time only. Around 0.075% of the sample comes from the top ten.

Peripheral blood CD8+ and CD4+ T cells from healthy donors, Susac syndrome patients and multiple sclerosis patients were profiled by high-throughput TCR beta sequencing. Healthy donors were age- and sex-matched controls. Bulk CD8+ and CD4+ T cells were purified by magnetic negative isolation, whereas CD8+ TEMRA cells were enriched by FACS. Blood was collected in EDTA tubes and processed within 24 hours, with PBMCs isolated through density gradient centrifugation. PBMCs intended for TCR sequencing were cryopreserved in liquid nitrogen and thawed later in a water bath at 37 degrees C. A purity of at least 90% was achieved for sorted or isolated CD4+, CD8+ and CD8+ TEMRA cells. A distance of 6 bases separates the germline ends of V and J, which lose 6 bases and 4 bases respectively. The CDR1 and CDR2 encoded by the germline V gene are SGHRS and YFSETQ. From the cysteine through the phenylalanine, the CDR3 covers 11 amino acids. Only the CDR3 DNA is retained, 33 bases long and in frame from the first base.

The receptor comes from a human donor in good health. Sequencing was carried out using CD4+ T cells from PBMCs. Recombination connected TRBV5-1 to TRBJ2-3, with the D gene uncertain. The nucleotides read TGCGCCAGCACGGAATCAGATACGCAGTATTTT. It is translated as CASTESDTQYF.